The 16 T cell receptor beta chains reported below all come from one sample, sequenced in a study of blood T cell repertoires in COVID-19. Measured with immunoSEQ multiplex PCR; TCRdb has only the in-frame clones, and not every one. The table includes roughly 290,000 clones, about 91% detected once. Sample: peripheral blood. These receptors all come from a woman aged 60 to 75 with acute or convalescent COVID-19.

Notes on this clone: Other DNA sequences in the sample encode the same CDR3. The chain combines TRBV7-2 with TRBJ2-1; the D gene is possibly TRBD2 (5 bases). Germline values: CDR1 SGHTA, CDR2 FQGNSA. This CDR3 is 15 amino acids long. V was trimmed by 0 bases and J by 0 bases, leaving 6 bases between them. The DNA for the CDR3 is TGTGCCAGCAGCTTAGCGGGGAGCTCCTACAATGAGCAGTTCTTC. Translation: CASSLAGSSYNEQFF.

V is TRBV5-5 and J is TRBJ2-7; 7 bases match TRBD2. Per germline, CDR1 SGHKS and CDR2 YYEKEE (reference sequence). The CDR3 length is 16 residues. The J segment lost 7 bases and the V segment lost 0 bases, leaving 13 bases of the junction unmatched. In DNA form, the CDR3 reads TGTGCCAGCAGCTTGGAATGGGCGGGAGCCTCGGGGGAGCAGTACTTC. It yields the protein CASSLEWAGASGEQYF.

The genes are TRBV11-2 and TRBJ2-1, with a weak D call TRBD1 (6 bases). CDR3 size: 14 residues. Germline V lookup: CDR1 SGHAT, CDR2 FQNNGV. The germline V and J ends were trimmed by 3 bases and 6 bases, with 12 bases remaining between them. The CDR3 sequence: CASSLNRASNEQFF. DNA for the CDR3: TGTGCCAGCAGCTTGAACAGGGCGTCCAATGAGCAGTTCTTC.

The chain recombines TRBV6-5 with TRBJ1-5; possible D gene TRBD1, 6 bases. This CDR3 is 15 amino acids long. V was cut by 5 bases and J by 4 bases, with 15 bases left in between. The germline V gene encodes CDR1 MNHEY and CDR2 SVGAGI. The CDR3: CASSPRGGVNQPQHF. In nucleotides, the CDR3 is TGTGCCAGCAGTCCTCGGGGGGGCGTTAATCAGCCCCAGCATTTT.

This clone was seen a handful of times. The chain links TRBV25-1 to TRBJ1-2; D might be TRBD1 (5 bases). V was pared by 3 bases and J by 5 bases, with 16 bases between. Looked up from germline, CDR1 is MGHDK and CDR2 is SYGVNS. There are 15 residues in the CDR3. The DNA of the CDR3 is TGTGCCAGCAGTGACCCGGGAGGGGCTAGGTATGGCTACACCTTC. Its protein is CASSDPGGARYGYTF.

In DNA form, the CDR3 reads TGTGCCAGCAGCCCGGGACTAGCGGGGCAAGAGACCCAGTACTTC. This encodes CASSPGLAGQETQYF. V gene TRBV11-3 combines with J gene TRBJ2-5, with 13 bases lining up with TRBD2. Trimming at V came to 5 bases and at J to 2 bases, leaving 2 bases not matched to a gene. Germline V gene data show CDR1 as SGHNT and CDR2 as YENEEA. This CDR3 contains 15 residues.

The V and J genes are TRBV11-3 and TRBJ2-2; TRBD1 matches at 10 bases. CDR1 is SGHNT and CDR2 is YENEEA in the germline V gene. The CDR3 is 19 residues long. V dropped 2 bases and J dropped 6; count of bases not matched to a gene: 15. CDR3 sequence: CASSLLPIRGQGNSGELFF. CDR3 nucleotide sequence: TGTGCCAGCAGCTTACTCCCGATTCGGGGACAGGGGAATTCCGGGGAGCTGTTTTTT. Variable domain in full (rest from reference TRBV11-3 and TRBJ2-2): EAGVVQSPRYKIIEKKQPVAFWCNPISGHNTLYWYLQNLGQGPELLIRYENEEAVDDSQLPKDRFSAERLKGVDSTLKIQPAELGDSAVYLCASSLLPIRGQGNSGELFFGEGSRLTVL.

The gene calls are TRBV28 and TRBJ2-7; D remains ambiguous. V was trimmed by 0 bases and J by 2 bases, leaving 8 bases between them. This CDR3 spans 14 amino acids. Per germline, CDR1 MDHEN and CDR2 SYDVKM. The CDR3 sequence is CASSLWRSAYEQYF. The CDR3 nucleotides read TGTGCCAGCAGTTTATGGAGGTCCGCCTACGAGCAGTACTTC.

The V call is TRBV4-3, the J call TRBJ2-1, with TRBD1 matching 9 bases. V was clipped by 1 base and J by 4 bases; unmatched bases: 5. This CDR3 has 16 amino acids. CDR1 is LGHNA, CDR2 YSLEER, per germline. CDR3 amino acids: CASSQGTGTGYNEQFF. CDR3 DNA: TGCGCCAGCAGCCAAGGGACCGGGACAGGGTACAATGAGCAGTTCTTC.

V usage is TRBV4-3 and J usage is TRBJ2-1; 12 nucleotides line up with TRBD2. Unmatched junction bases numbered 13, after V lost 4 bases and J lost 0 bases. Germline lookup yields CDR1 LGHNA and CDR2 YSLEER. This CDR3 contains 20 residues. The DNA of the CDR3 is TGCGCCAGCAGCCTCTCCCCTGGACTAGCGGGGACAATCTCCTACAATGAGCAGTTCTTC. Its protein product is CASSLSPGLAGTISYNEQFF.

This clone was seen only once. This chain joins TRBV27 and TRBJ1-1; 7 nucleotides line up with TRBD1. Germline loops: CDR1 MNHEY, CDR2 SMNVEV (reference sequence). The J segment lost 6 bases and the V segment lost 3 bases, leaving 10 bases of the junction unmatched. The CDR3 is made up of 15 amino acids. The CDR3 DNA follows: TGTGCCAGCAGTTTGGCCCACAGGGGCACAGCTGAAGCTTTCTTT. It encodes CASSLAHRGTAEAFF.

The V gene is TRBV5-4, the J gene TRBJ1-3, with D possibly being TRBD1 (6 bases). The CDR3 covers 15 residues. Germline CDR1 is SGHNT and CDR2 is YYREEE (reference sequence). V was cut by 4 bases and J by 0 bases, with 11 bases left in between. In DNA form, the CDR3 reads TGTGCCAGCAGCCCGGGGACATCCTCTGGAAACACCATATATTTT. This gives the protein CASSPGTSSGNTIYF.

The V and J genes are TRBV9 and TRBJ1-1; tentative D call: TRBD1 (5 bases). Germline V lookup: CDR1 SGDLS, CDR2 YYNGEE. CDR3 length: 15 amino acids. Trimming took 0 bases from V and 0 from J, leaving 9 bases between them. The CDR3 region is CASSVEAGLNTEAFF. In nucleotides, the CDR3 is TGTGCCAGCAGCGTAGAGGCAGGGTTGAACACTGAAGCTTTCTTT.

The CDR3 sequence is CSAGAEPRTYEQYF. CDR3 DNA: TGCAGTGCTGGTGCGGAGCCGCGGACCTACGAGCAGTACTTC. The J gene is TRBJ2-7, the V gene TRBV20-1, with D unresolved. The germline gives CDR1 DFQATT, CDR2 SNEGSKA (reference sequence). This CDR3 is 14 amino acids long. Trimming pared 5 bases from V and 2 bases from J, leaving 16 bases between.

This chain connects TRBV6-1 to TRBJ1-3; the match to TRBD1 covers 7 bases. The V segment lost 4 bases and the J segment 0 bases; nucleotides outside the gene matches: 9. CDR3 length: 17 amino acids. The V gene's germline CDR1 is MNHNS and CDR2 SASEGT. CDR3 protein: CASSGGTVQSSGNTIYF. In DNA, the CDR3 is TGTGCCAGCAGTGGAGGGACAGTGCAATCCTCTGGAAACACCATATATTTT.

This chain joins TRBV9 and TRBJ1-4; a weak D match, TRBD1 (5 bases). The V end lost 1 base, the J end lost 2 bases, and 9 bases lay between the germline ends. CDR1 and CDR2 from the germline V gene are SGDLS and YYNGEE. This CDR3 is built from 15 residues. The CDR3: CASSVQGVTNEKLFF. CDR3 coding DNA: TGTGCCAGCAGCGTACAGGGTGTGACTAATGAAAAACTGTTTTTT.